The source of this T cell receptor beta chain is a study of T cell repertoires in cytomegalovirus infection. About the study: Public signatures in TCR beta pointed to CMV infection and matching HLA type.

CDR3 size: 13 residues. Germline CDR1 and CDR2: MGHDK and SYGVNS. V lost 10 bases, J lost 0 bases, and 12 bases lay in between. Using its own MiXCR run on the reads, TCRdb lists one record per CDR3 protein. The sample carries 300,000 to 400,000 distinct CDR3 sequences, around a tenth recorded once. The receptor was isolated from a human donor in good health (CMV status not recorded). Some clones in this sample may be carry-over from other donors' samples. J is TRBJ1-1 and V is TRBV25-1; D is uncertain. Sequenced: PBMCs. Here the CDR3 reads CATRSGLNTEAFF. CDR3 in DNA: TGTGCCACCCGGTCCGGATTGAACACTGAAGCTTTCTTT.